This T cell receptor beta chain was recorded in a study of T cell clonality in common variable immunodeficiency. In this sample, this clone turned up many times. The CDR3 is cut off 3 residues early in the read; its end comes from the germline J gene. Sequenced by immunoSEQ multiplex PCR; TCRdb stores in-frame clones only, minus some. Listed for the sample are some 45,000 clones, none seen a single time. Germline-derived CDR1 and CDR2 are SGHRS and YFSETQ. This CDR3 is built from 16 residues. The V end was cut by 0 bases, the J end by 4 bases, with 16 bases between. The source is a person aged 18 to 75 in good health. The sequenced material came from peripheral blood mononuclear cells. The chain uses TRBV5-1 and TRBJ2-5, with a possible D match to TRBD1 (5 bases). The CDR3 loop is CASSLGGKGSGETQYF. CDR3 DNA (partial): TGCGCCAGCAGCTTGGGGGGCAAGGGTTCGGGAGAGACC.